This TCR beta chain was identified during a study of cytomegalovirus exposure and HLA in healthy donors. The PCR contained 60 Vbeta and 13 Jbeta primers. Sequenced by immunoSEQ multiplex PCR; TCRdb stores in-frame clones only, minus some. Here the sample spans approximately 150,000 clones, around 90% being singletons. This clone appeared a single time. This CDR3 has 18 amino acids. The V and J ends lost 3 bases and 2 bases, in that order; junction bases with no gene match: 12. Germline CDR1 LNHDA, CDR2 SQIVND (reference sequence). The gene calls are TRBV19 and TRBJ2-3; 9 bases match TRBD1. The sequencing input was PBMCs. The receptor was isolated from a woman in her 40s in good health and CMV-seronegative. CDR3 sequence reads: CASSIKGQGYDSTDTQYF. The CDR3 nucleotides read TGTGCCAGTAGTATTAAGGGACAGGGTTACGACTCCACAGATACGCAGTATTTT.